This is a list of T cell receptor beta chains from one sample in a study of T cell repertoires in cytomegalovirus infection. One entry per CDR3 protein, called by TCRdb with MiXCR from the reads. The data show more than 650,000 distinct CDR3 sequences, with roughly 36% seen just once and about 2.8% held by the top ten. What was sequenced was PBMCs. The receptors originated from a human donor in good health (CMV status not recorded). Some clones in this sample may be carry-over from other donors' samples. Both conserved end residues are part of each CDR3. The D gene is left open where the match is weak. Size values are once, few and many counts, or a class for expanded clones, and some rows have none.

cdr3_length	clone_size	v_call	d_call	j_call	cdr3_nt	cdr3_aa
15	many	TRBV28	TRBD1	TRBJ2-7	TGTGCCAGCAGCCTTGGGGGGACAGGGGACTACGAGCAGTACTTC	CASSLGGTGDYEQYF
13	few	TRBV18	.	TRBJ2-3	TGTGCCAGCTCACCACCCATCGTTTATACGCAGTATTTT	CASSPPIVYTQYF
15	.	TRBV28	.	TRBJ1-1	TGTGCCAGCAGTGTACCAGGGCTGGGGAACACTGAAGCTTTCTTT	CASSVPGLGNTEAFF
12	few	TRBV12-3/TRBV12-4	TRBD1	TRBJ2-5	TGTGCCAGCAACAGGGGTAGAGAGACCCAGTACTTC	CASNRGRETQYF
15	.	TRBV28	.	TRBJ2-1	TGTGACAGCAGTCTCGACTACCCCACCTACAATGAGCAGTTCTTC	CDSSLDYPTYNEQFF
14	.	TRBV15	.	TRBJ2-7	TGTGCCACCAGCAGAGAACAGCCTCCGGACGAGCAGTACTTC	CATSREQPPDEQYF
15	.	TRBV7-2	.	TRBJ1-2	TGTGCCAGCAGCTTAGGGAGGGCGACCTGGGGTGGCTACACCTTC	CASSLGRATWGGYTF
15	.	TRBV7-9	TRBD1	TRBJ1-5	TGTGCCAGCAGCTCTGGACAGGGGGTCTATCAGCCCCAGCATTTT	CASSSGQGVYQPQHF
14	.	TRBV5-6	.	TRBJ2-2	TGTGCCAGCAGCCCGAGGGGGGAGAGCGGGGAGCTGTTTTTT	CASSPRGESGELFF
15	.	TRBV12-3/TRBV12-4	TRBD2	TRBJ2-1	TGTGCCAGCAGTTTAGGGGGACTAGCGGGGGCTGTTGAGTTCTTC	CASSLGGLAGAVEFF
15	few	TRBV10-3	.	TRBJ1-3	TGTGCCATCAGTGAAGGCACTTACTCTGGAAACACCATATATTTT	CAISEGTYSGNTIYF
14	.	TRBV28	.	TRBJ1-4	TGTGCCAGCAGTTTTTCCAGGGGAAGGGGAAAACTGTTTTTT	CASSFSRGRGKLFF
13	few	TRBV24-1	.	TRBJ2-7	TGTGCCACCAGTGACCAGGGGACCTACGAGCAGTACTTC	CATSDQGTYEQYF
16	many	TRBV7-2	TRBD2	TRBJ2-7	TGTGCCAGCAGCTCCTCGAGCGGGAGCTCCACTTACGAGCAGTACTTC	CASSSSSGSSTYEQYF
12	.	TRBV11-2	.	TRBJ1-2	TGTGCCTTCACGAGGGGGGATTCTGGCTACACCTTC	CAFTRGDSGYTF
13	many	TRBV7-2	.	TRBJ2-7	TGTGCCAGCAGTCGGGACGGAGCCTACGAGCAGTACTTC	CASSRDGAYEQYF
15	.	TRBV7-6	TRBD1	TRBJ2-1	TGTGCCAGCAGCTTAGTCAGGGGGAGATACAATGAGCAGTTCTTC	CASSLVRGRYNEQFF
15	.	TRBV4-1	.	TRBJ1-5	TGCGCCAGCAGCCAAGTGGCCGGTGGAAATCAGCCCCAGCATTTT	CASSQVAGGNQPQHF
16	many	TRBV7-2	TRBD2	TRBJ2-3	TGTGCCAGCAGCCTCGGGGGGACTAGCGGGAGCACCACGCAGTATTTT	CASSLGGTSGSTTQYF
20	few	TRBV4-2	TRBD2	TRBJ2-2	TGTGCCAGCAGCCAAGGTCCCGGGACTAGCGGGAGGGAGGACACCGGGGAGCTGTTTTTT	CASSQGPGTSGREDTGELFF
14	many	TRBV7-2	.	TRBJ1-1	TGTGCCAGCAGCTTAGGAGGGTTCGTCACTGAAGCTTTCTTT	CASSLGGFVTEAFF
12	.	TRBV10-3	.	TRBJ1-1	TGTGCCATCAGCGTCAGGGCGGGCCAAGCTTTCTTT	CAISVRAGQAFF
14	.	TRBV20-1	.	TRBJ2-1	TGCAGTGCCAGCGCGCCCACAGGCTACAATGAGCAGTTCTTC	CSASAPTGYNEQFF
14	few	TRBV27	TRBD1	TRBJ1-5	TGTGCCAGCAGTTCGGGACAGCGAAATCAGCCCCAGCATTTT	CASSSGQRNQPQHF
12	.	TRBV2	.	TRBJ1-1	TGTGCCAGCACAGGGGATAACACTGAAGCTTTCTTT	CASTGDNTEAFF
15	.	TRBV6-2/TRBV6-3	.	TRBJ2-1	TGTGCCAGCAGTTATCCCTCAAGCCGGTACAATGAGCAGTTCTTC	CASSYPSSRYNEQFF
13	few	TRBV14	.	TRBJ1-2	TGTGCCAGCAGCCGTTCGGGACCGTCTGGCTACACCTTC	CASSRSGPSGYTF